The subject of this entry is one T cell receptor (beta chain). Antigen unknown. The sample originates from a study of cytomegalovirus exposure and HLA in healthy donors. Study-level points and caveats: A prior analysis recorded that most TCR beta V segments were productive about 90% or about 30% of the time. Despite most TCR sequences being rare, some public TCRs occurred in many donors.

The PCR ran on 60 Vbeta and 13 Jbeta primers. Measured with immunoSEQ multiplex PCR; TCRdb has only the in-frame clones, and not every one. The sample includes 100,000 to 150,000 clones, around 74% seen only once; the top ten take about 4%. Looked up from germline, CDR1 is SGHTA and CDR2 is FQGNSA. V was pared by 1 base and J by 3 bases, with 10 bases between. This CDR3 is 14 amino acids long. The sequenced sample was PBMCs. The clonotype originates from a woman aged 45-65 years in good health and CMV-seropositive. The V call is TRBV7-2, the J call TRBJ2-7, with a weak D call TRBD1 (6 bases). CDR3 DNA sequence: TGTGCCAGCAGCTTAGACAGGGCACTCTACGAGCAGTACTTC. This gives the protein CASSLDRALYEQYF.